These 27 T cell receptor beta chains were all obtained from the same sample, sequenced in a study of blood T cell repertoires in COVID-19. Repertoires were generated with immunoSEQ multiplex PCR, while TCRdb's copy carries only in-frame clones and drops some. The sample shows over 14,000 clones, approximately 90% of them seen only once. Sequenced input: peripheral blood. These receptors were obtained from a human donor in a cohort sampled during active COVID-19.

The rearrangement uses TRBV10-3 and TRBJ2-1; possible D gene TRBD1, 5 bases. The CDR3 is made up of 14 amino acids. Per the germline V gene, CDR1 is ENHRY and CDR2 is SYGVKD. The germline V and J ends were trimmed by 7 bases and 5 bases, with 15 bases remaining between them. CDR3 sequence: CAITRAAGNNEQFF. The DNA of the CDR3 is TGTGCCATCACTCGGGCGGCAGGGAACAATGAGCAGTTCTTC.

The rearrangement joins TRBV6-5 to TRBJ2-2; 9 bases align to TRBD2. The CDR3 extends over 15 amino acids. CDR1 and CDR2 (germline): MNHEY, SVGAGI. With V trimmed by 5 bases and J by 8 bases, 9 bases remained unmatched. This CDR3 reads CASSQTSGLAGELFF. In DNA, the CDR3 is TGTGCCAGCAGTCAAACTAGCGGGTTAGCGGGGGAGCTGTTTTTT.

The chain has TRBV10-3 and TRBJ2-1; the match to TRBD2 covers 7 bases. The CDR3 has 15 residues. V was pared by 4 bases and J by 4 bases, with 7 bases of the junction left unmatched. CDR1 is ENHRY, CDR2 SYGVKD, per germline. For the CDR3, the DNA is TGTGCCATCAGTGTGAGCGGGGTAGATTACAATGAGCAGTTCTTC. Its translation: CAISVSGVDYNEQFF.

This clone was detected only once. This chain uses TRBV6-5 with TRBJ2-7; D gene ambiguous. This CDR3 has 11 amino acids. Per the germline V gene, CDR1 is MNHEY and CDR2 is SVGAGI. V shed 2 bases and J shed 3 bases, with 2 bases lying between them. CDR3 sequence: CASSYLYEQYF. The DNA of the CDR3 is TGTGCCAGCAGTTACCTCTACGAGCAGTACTTC.

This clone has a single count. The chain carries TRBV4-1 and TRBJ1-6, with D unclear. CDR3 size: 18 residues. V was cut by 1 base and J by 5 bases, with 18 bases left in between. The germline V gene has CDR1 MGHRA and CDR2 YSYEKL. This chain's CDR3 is CASSQVLIVGRHNSPLHF. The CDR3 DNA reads TGCGCCAGCAGCCAAGTTCTAATAGTGGGCAGGCATAATTCACCCCTCCACTTT.

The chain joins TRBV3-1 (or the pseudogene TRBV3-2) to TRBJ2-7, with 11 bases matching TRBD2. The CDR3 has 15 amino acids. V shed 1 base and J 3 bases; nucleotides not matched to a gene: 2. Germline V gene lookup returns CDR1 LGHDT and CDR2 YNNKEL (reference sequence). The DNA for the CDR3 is TGTGCCAGCAGCCAAGGACTAGCGGGATACTACGAGCAGTACTTC. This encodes CASSQGLAGYYEQYF.

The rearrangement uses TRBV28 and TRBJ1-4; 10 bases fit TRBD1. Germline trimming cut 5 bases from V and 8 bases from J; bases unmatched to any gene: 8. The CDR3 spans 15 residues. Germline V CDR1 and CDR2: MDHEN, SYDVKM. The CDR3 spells CASSKWTGGNEKLFF. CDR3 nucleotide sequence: TGTGCCAGCAGTAAATGGACAGGGGGAAACGAAAAACTGTTTTTT.

The CDR3 sequence is CASKAGGIYPFLGIYGYTF. CDR3 nucleotide sequence: TGTGCCAGCAAGGCAGGGGGGATATACCCCTTTTTGGGCATCTATGGCTACACCTTC. The V and J genes are TRBV28 and TRBJ1-2; 7 bases line up with TRBD1. The CDR3 extends over 19 amino acids. CDR1 and CDR2 from the germline V gene are MDHEN and SYDVKM. Trimming removed 7 bases from V and 4 bases from J; junction bases left unmatched: 24.

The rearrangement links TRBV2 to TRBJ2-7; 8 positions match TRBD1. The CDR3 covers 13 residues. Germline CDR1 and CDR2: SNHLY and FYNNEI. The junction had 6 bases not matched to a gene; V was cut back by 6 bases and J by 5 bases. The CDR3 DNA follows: TGTGCCAGCAGGAACCAGGACAGGGACGAGCAGTACTTC. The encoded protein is CASRNQDRDEQYF.

The CDR3 DNA is TGTGCCAGCAGCTCCGTCCAGGGGATGAACACTGAAGCTTTCTTT. Translation: CASSSVQGMNTEAFF. This chain joins TRBV7-9 and TRBJ1-1, with D maybe TRBD1 (6 bases). Germline V gives CDR1 SEHNR, CDR2 FQNEAQ (reference sequence). The V end was cut by 4 bases, the J end by 0 bases, with 12 bases between. The CDR3 sequence is 15 residues long.

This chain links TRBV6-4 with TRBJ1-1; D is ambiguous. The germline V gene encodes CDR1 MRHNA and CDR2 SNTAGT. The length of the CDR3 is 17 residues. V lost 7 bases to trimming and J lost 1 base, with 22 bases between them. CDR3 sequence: CASIKETLPARNTEAFF. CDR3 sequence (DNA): TGTGCCAGCATCAAAGAAACCCTCCCAGCTAGGAACACTGAAGCTTTCTTT.

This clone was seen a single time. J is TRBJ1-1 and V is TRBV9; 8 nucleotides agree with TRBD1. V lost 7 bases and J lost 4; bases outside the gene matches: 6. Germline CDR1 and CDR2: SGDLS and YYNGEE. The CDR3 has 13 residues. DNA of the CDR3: TGTGCCAGCGACAGGGGCCCTCGCACTGAAGCTTTCTTT. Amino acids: CASDRGPRTEAFF. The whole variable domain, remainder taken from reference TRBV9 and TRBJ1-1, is DSGVTQTPKHLITATGQRVTLRCSPRSGDLSVYWYQQSLDQGLQFLIQYYNGEERAKGNILERFSAQQFPDLHSELNLSSLELGDSALYFCASDRGPRTEAFFGQGTRLTVV.

The CDR3 sequence: CASSLSVAGSYEQYF. The CDR3 DNA is TGTGCCAGCAGCTTGAGTGTAGCGGGTTCCTACGAGCAGTACTTC. V and J are TRBV5-4 and TRBJ2-7, with TRBD2 matching over 7 bases. This CDR3 region has 15 residues. Trimming at V came to 1 base and at J to 1 base, leaving 5 bases not matched to a gene. Germline values: CDR1 SGHNT, CDR2 YYREEE (reference sequence).

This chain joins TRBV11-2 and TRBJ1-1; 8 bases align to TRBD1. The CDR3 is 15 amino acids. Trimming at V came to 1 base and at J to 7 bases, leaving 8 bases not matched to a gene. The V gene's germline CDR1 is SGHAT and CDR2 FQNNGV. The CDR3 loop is CASSLAGGRYGEAFF. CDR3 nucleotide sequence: TGTGCCAGCAGCTTAGCAGGGGGCCGGTATGGTGAAGCTTTCTTT.

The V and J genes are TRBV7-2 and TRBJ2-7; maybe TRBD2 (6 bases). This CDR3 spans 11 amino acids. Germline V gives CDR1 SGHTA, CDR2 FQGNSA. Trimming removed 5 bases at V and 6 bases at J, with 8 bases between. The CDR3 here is CASSRLGEQYF. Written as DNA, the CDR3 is TGTGCCAGCAGCCGACTAGGCGAGCAGTACTTC.

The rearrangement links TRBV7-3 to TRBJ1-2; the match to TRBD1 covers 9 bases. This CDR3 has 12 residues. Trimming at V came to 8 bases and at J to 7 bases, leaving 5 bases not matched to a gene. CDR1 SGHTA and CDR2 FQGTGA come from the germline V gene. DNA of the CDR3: TGTGCCAGCGGACAGGGGATGGGTGGCTACACCTTC. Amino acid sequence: CASGQGMGGYTF.

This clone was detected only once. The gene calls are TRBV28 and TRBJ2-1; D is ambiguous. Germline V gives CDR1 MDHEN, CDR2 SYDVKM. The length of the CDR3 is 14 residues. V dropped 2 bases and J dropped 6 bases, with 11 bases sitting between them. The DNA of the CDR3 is TGTGCCAGCAGTTTAGAGTACAGAGCCAATGAGCAGTTCTTC. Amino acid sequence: CASSLEYRANEQFF. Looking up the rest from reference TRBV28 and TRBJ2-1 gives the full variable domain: DVKVTQSSRYLVKRTGEKVFLECVQDMDHENMFWYRQDPGLGLRLIYFSYDVKMKEKGDIPEGYSVSREKKERFSLILESASTNQTSMYLCASSLEYRANEQFFGPGTRLTVL.

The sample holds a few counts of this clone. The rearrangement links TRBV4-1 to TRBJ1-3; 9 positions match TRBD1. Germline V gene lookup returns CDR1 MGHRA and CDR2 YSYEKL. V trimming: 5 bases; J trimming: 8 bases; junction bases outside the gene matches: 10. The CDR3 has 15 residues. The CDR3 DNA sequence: TGCGCCAGCAGCTCTACCGGGACAGGGTGGGACACCATATATTTT. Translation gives CASSSTGTGWDTIYF.

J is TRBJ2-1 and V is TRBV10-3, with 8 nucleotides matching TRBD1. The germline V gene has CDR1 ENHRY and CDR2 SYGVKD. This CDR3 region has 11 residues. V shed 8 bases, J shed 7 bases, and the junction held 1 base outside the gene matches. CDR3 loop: CAIQGANEQFF. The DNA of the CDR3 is TGTGCCATCCAGGGGGCGAATGAGCAGTTCTTC.

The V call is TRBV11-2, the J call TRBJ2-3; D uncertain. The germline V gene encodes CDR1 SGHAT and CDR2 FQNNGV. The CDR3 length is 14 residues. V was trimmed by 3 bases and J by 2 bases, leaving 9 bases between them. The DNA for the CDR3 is TGTGCCAGCAGCTTTGGCCTCTCCACAGATACGCAGTATTTT. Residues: CASSFGLSTDTQYF.

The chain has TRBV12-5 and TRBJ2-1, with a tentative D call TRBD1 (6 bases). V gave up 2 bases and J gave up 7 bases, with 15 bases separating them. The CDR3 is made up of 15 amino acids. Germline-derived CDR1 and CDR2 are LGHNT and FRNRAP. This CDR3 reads CASGLMQGLRNEQFF. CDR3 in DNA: TGTGCTAGTGGTTTGATGCAGGGGTTAAGGAATGAGCAGTTCTTC.

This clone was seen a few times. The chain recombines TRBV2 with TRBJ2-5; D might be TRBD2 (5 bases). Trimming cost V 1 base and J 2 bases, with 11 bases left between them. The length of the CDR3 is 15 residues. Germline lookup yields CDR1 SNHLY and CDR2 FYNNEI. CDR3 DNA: TGTGCCAGCAGTGAAGGGGTAGCGCGACAAGAGACCCAGTACTTC. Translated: CASSEGVARQETQYF.

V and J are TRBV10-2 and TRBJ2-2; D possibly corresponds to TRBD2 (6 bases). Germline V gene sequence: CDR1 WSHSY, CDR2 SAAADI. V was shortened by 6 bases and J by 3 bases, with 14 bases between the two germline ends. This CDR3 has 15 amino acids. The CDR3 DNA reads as TGCGCCAGCAGAGGAGGGAAAAAGGACACCGGGGAGCTGTTTTTT. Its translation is CASRGGKKDTGELFF.

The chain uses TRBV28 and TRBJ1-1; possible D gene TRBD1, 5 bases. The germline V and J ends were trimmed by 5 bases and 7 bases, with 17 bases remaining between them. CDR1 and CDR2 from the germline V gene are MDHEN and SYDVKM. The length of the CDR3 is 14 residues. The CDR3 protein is CASSPFEFTGEAFF. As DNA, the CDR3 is TGTGCCAGCAGTCCATTCGAATTTACAGGTGAAGCTTTCTTT.

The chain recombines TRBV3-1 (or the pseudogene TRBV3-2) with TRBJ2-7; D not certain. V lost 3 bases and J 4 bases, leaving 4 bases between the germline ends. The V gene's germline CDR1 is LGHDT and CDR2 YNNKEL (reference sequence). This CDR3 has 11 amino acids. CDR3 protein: CASSHSYEQYF. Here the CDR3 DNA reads TGTGCCAGCAGCCATTCGTACGAGCAGTACTTC.

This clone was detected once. CDR3 amino acids: CAWSVPISRTGISYEQYF. In DNA, the CDR3 is TGTGCCTGGAGTGTACCTATTTCAAGGACAGGGATTTCCTACGAGCAGTACTTC. The V gene is TRBV30, the J gene TRBJ2-7, with 8 bases that match TRBD1. Per germline, CDR1 GTSNPN and CDR2 SVGIG (reference sequence). This CDR3 spans 18 amino acids. Losses at the gene ends were 0 bases for V and 1 base for J; bases not matched to a gene: 14.

CDR3 residues: CASSYLGRSYEQYF. Here the CDR3 DNA reads TGTGCCAGCAGTTACCTGGGCAGATCCTACGAGCAGTACTTC. This chain connects TRBV6-2 or TRBV6-3 to TRBJ2-7; D ambiguous. The CDR3 runs to 14 residues. Germline loops: CDR1 MNHEY, CDR2 SVGEGT. Deletions cut 2 bases from V and 1 base from J, with 9 bases between.